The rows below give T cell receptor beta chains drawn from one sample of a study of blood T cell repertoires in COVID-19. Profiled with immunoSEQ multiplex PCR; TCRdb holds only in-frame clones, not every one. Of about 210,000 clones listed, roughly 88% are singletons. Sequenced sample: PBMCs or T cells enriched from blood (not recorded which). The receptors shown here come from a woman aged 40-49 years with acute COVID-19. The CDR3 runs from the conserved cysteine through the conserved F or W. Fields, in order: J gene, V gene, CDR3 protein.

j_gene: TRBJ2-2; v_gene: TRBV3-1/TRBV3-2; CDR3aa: CASSPLERGSGELFF
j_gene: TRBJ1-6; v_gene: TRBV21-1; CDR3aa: CASSIRLKRGIYNSPLHF
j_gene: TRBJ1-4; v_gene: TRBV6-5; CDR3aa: CASSYSGATSEKLFF
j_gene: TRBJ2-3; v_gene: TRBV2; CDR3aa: CASSTTGLGTDTQYF
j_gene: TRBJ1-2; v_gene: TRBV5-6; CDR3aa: CASRLRGQGFYGYTF
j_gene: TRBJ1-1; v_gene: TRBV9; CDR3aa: CASSGPGRGEAFF
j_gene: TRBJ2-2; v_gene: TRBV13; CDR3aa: CASSFRTSGRMNTGELFF
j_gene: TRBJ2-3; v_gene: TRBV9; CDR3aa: CASSWGRTSGGTDTQYF
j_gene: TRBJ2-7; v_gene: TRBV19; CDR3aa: CASSDRGSPYEQYF
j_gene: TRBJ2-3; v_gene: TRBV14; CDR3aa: CASSQVTGGITDTQYF
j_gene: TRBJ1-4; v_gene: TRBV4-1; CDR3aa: CASRDDLESQGTYEKLFF
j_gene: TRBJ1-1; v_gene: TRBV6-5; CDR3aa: CASIGQVNTEAFF
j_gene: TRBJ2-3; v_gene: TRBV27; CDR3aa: CASSPAAGERTDTQYF
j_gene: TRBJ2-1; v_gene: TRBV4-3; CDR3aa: CASSQDPLRSDEQFF
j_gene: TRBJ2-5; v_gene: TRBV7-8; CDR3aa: CASSPQGLDGETQYF
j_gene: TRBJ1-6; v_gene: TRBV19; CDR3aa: CASSIWNRVDSPLHF
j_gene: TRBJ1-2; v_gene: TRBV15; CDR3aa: CATSRETGGHYGYTF
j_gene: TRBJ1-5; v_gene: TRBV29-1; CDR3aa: CSIRTGGQPQHF
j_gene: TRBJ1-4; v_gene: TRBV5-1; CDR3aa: CASSLARAGDNEKLFF
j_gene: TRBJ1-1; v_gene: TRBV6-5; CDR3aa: CASSYYLGGKNTEAFF
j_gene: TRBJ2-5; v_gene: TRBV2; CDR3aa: CASGQGPETQYF
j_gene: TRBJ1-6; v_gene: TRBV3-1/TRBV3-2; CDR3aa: CASSTAGTGNSPLHF
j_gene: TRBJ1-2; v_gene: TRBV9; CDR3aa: CASSVDWGDYGYTF
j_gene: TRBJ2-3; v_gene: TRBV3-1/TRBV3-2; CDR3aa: CASSPPGRGDTQYF
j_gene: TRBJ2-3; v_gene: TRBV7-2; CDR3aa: CASSSGLAPDTQYF
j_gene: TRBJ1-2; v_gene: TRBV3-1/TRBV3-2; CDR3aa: CASSPRGRGYTF
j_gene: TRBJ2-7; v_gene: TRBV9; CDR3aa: CASSVVVVGEQYF
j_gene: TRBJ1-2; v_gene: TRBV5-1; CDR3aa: CASSLAWDRDGYTF
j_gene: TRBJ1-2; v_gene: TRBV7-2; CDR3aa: CASSLVGGDRAHGYTF
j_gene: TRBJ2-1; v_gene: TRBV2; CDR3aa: CASSVTVSYNEQFF
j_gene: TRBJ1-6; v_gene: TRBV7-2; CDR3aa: CASSPPGLSNSPLHF
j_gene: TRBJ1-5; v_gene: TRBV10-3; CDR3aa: CAISSQGLNNQPQHF
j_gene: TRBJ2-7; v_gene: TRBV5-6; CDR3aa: CASSFGDRETAYEQYF
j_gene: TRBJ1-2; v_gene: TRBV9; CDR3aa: CASSATGTTNYGYTF
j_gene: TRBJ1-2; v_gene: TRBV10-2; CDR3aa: CASSETGTYGYTF
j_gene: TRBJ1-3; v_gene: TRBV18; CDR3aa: CASSPRESGNTIYF
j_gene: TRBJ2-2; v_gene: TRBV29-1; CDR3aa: CSVKTSGGTGELFF
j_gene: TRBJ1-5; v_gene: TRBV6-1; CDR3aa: CASSEVMRSRASNQPQHF
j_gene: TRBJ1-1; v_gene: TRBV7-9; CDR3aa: CASSLEGATEAFF
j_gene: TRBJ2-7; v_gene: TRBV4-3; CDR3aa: CASSQDEQGSYEQYF
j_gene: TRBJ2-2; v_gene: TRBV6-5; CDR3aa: CASEMGPNTGELFF
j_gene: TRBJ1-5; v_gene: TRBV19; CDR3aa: CASSIGGDRYQPQHF
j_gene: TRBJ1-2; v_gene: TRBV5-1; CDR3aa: CASSSDRGGYGYTF
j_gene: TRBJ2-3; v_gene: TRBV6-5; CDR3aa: CASSYSTGAASGRSYF
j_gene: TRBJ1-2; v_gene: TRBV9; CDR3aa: CASSVRDTGYGYTF
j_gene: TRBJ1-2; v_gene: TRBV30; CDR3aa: CAWDTGGRTGYTF
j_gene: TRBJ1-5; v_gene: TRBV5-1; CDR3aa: CASSTDGGRNQPQHF
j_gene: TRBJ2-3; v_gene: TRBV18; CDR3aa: CGTGPSTDTQYF
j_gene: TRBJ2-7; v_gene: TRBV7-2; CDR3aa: CASSLAQGWAYEQYF
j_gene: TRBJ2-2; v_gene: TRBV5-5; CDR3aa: CASSLVANTIPGELFF
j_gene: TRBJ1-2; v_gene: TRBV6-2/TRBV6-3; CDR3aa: CASSYSGTGVPRNYGYTF
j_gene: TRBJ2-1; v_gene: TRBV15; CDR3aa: CATSSPTSGRAGYNEQFF
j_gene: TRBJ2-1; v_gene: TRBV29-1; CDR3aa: CSGGTSAYNEQFF
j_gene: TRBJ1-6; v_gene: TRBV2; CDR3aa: CASSDRVQSPLHF
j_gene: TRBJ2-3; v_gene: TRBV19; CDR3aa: CATQYGRGTDTQYF
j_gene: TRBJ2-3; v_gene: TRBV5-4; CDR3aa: CASSLAPTSTDTQYF